Presented here are 18 T cell receptor beta chains from one specimen sequenced in a study of shared clonotypes between healthy human individuals. Sequencing used immunoSEQ multiplex PCR; TCRdb keeps in-frame clones, though not all of them. This table holds around 600,000 clones, around 96% found once. CD45RO-negative, CCR7-selected cells formed the naive CD8 fraction, which excluded terminally differentiated effector memory CD45RA+ cells. Material for sequencing was naive CD8+ T cells sorted from blood. Receptors originate from a woman aged 30 to 39 in good health.

Concerning this clone itself: The same CDR3 is also encoded by other DNA sequences in this sample. The V and J genes are TRBV19 and TRBJ1-1, with TRBD1 as a possible D gene (6 bases). Germline V CDR1 and CDR2: LNHDA, SQIVND (reference sequence). The V end was cut by 6 bases, the J end by 5 bases, with 10 bases between. The CDR3 covers 12 residues. The CDR3 spells CASSLDRTEAFF. The DNA for the CDR3 is TGTGCCAGTAGCCTAGACAGGACTGAAGCTTTCTTT.

The chain employs TRBV6-1 and TRBJ2-2; the match to TRBD2 covers 9 bases. Per germline, CDR1 MNHNS and CDR2 SASEGT. After removal of 6 bases from V and 6 bases from J, the junction contained 8 bases not matched to a gene. The CDR3 spans 15 residues. The DNA of the CDR3 is TGTGCCAGCAGCTGGACTAGCGCGGGGGCCGGGGAGCTGTTTTTT. Its protein product is CASSWTSAGAGELFF.

The chain employs TRBV5-6 and TRBJ2-2; D unresolved. V was cut by 6 bases and J by 3 bases, with 15 bases left in between. The CDR3 consists of 15 residues. Germline V gives CDR1 SGHDT, CDR2 YYEEEE. CDR3 nucleotides: TGTGCCAGCAAAGGGTGGACGGAAGACACCGGGGAGCTGTTTTTT. Translating gives CASKGWTEDTGELFF.

The V and J genes are TRBV7-8 and TRBJ2-3; 14 positions match TRBD2. V dropped 2 bases and J dropped 4; count of bases not matched to a gene: 8. Germline V CDR1 and CDR2: SGHVS, FQNEAQ. The CDR3 extends over 18 amino acids. The DNA for the CDR3 is TGTGCCAGCAGCTTAAGGGGACTAGCGGGAGTGGGCGCAGATACGCAGTATTTT. Translating it yields CASSLRGLAGVGADTQYF.

The chain employs TRBV9 and TRBJ2-7; D gene uncertain. V lost 0 bases and J lost 8, with 6 bases in between. CDR1 and CDR2 (germline): SGDLS, YYNGEE. The CDR3 runs to 11 residues. CDR3 nucleotides: TGTGCCAGCAGCGTAGGCAGTCAGCAGTACTTC. This sequence encodes CASSVGSQQYF.

The chain uses TRBV13 and TRBJ2-1; tentative D call: TRBD2 (5 bases). Trimming took off 8 bases at V and 8 bases at J, with 19 bases between the two ends. The CDR3 loop spans 14 amino acids. The germline CDR1 and CDR2 sequences are PRHDT and FYEKMQ (reference sequence). CDR3 amino acids: CASRGGVTIDEQFF. In DNA form, the CDR3 reads TGTGCCAGCCGGGGTGGGGTGACAATAGATGAGCAGTTCTTC.

This chain connects TRBV19 to TRBJ2-7; 8 nucleotides agree with TRBD2. V lost 6 bases, J lost 1 base, and 5 bases stayed unmatched. This CDR3 comprises 14 residues. Germline V gives CDR1 LNHDA, CDR2 SQIVND (reference sequence). The CDR3 nucleotides read TGTGCCAGTAGCGGGAGGGCCGAATCCTACGAGCAGTACTTC. Amino acids: CASSGRAESYEQYF. Drawing the rest from reference TRBV19 and TRBJ2-7, the complete variable domain is DGGITQSPKYLFRKEGQNVTLSCEQNLNHDAMYWYRQDPGQGLRLIYYSQIVNDFQKGDIAEGYSVSREKKESFPLTVTSAQKNPTAFYLCASSGRAESYEQYFGPGTRLTVT.

The rearrangement uses TRBV2 and TRBJ2-7; D is perhaps TRBD1 (6 bases). The V gene lost 7 bases and the J gene lost 4 bases, with 20 bases spanning the gap. Germline values: CDR1 SNHLY, CDR2 FYNNEI. The CDR3 sequence is 15 residues long. The CDR3 nucleotides read TGTGCCAGCAAGGTGGGGGCAGGGCGGCTGTACGAGCAGTACTTC. Its protein is CASKVGAGRLYEQYF.

V usage is TRBV10-3 and J usage is TRBJ2-7, with 7 bases aligning to TRBD2. The V gene end was trimmed by 2 bases and the J gene end by 3 bases; junction bases not matched to a gene: 4. In germline, CDR1 is ENHRY, CDR2 SYGVKD. The CDR3 is 14 amino acids. The CDR3: CAISEGASGYEQYF. In DNA form, the CDR3 reads TGTGCCATCAGTGAGGGGGCTAGCGGCTACGAGCAGTACTTC.

The V call is TRBV6-1, the J call TRBJ2-1, with D perhaps matching TRBD2 (6 bases). V was trimmed by 4 bases and J by 9 bases, leaving 16 bases between them. Germline CDR1 MNHNS, CDR2 SASEGT. The CDR3 is made up of 14 amino acids. The CDR3 DNA follows: TGTGCCAGCAGTGTCGGGACTTATATCGGTGAGCAGTTCTTC. It specifies CASSVGTYIGEQFF.

The chain has TRBV4-1 and TRBJ1-2; 7 bases line up with TRBD1. V lost 4 bases and J lost 5; bases outside the gene matches: 4. The CDR3 consists of 13 residues. Looked up from germline, CDR1 is MGHRA and CDR2 is YSYEKL. The CDR3 loop reads CASSRDSSYGYTF. The DNA for the CDR3 is TGCGCCAGCAGCCGGGACAGTAGTTATGGCTACACCTTC.

This clone has only a few counts. The chain is built from TRBV7-9 and TRBJ1-2, with D hard to call. V was cut by 6 bases and J by 13 bases, with 12 bases left in between. The CDR3 sequence is 10 residues long. Looked up from germline, CDR1 is SEHNR and CDR2 is FQNEAQ (reference sequence). CDR3 DNA: TGTGCCAGCAGTACTGACACGGCCACCTTC. This codes for CASSTDTATF. The full variable domain, rest sourced from reference TRBV7-9 and TRBJ1-2, is DTGVSQNPRHKITKRGQNVTFRCDPISEHNRLYWYRQTLGQGPEFLTYFQNEAQLEKSRLLSDRFSAERPKGSFSTLEIQRTEQGDSAMYLCASSTDTATFGSGTRLTVV.

This chain connects TRBV4-1 to TRBJ1-2, with D tentatively TRBD1 (5 bases). Germline-derived CDR1 and CDR2 are MGHRA and YSYEKL. The CDR3 has 15 residues. V lost 1 base and J lost 2, with 11 bases in between. The CDR3 DNA is TGCGCCAGCAGCCAAGGGACATTGGCAAACTATGGCTACACCTTC. It translates to CASSQGTLANYGYTF.

V usage is TRBV29-1 and J usage is TRBJ2-5; D may match TRBD1 or TRBD2 (6 bases each). Near its end, the DNA agrees better with TRBJ2-7, so the J call may be wrong. CDR1 and CDR2 from the germline V gene are SQVTM and ANQGSEA. The length of the CDR3 is 16 residues. CDR3 amino acids: CSVGGKQGRPVYEQYF. The DNA of the CDR3 is TGCAGCGTAGGAGGGAAACAGGGACGTCCTGTCTACGAGCAGTACTTC.

The rearrangement uses TRBV2 and TRBJ1-5; D call uncertain. Germline assignment: CDR1 SNHLY and CDR2 FYNNEI. The CDR3 is 14 residues long. V was pared by 5 bases and J by 3 bases, with 11 bases between. The CDR3 DNA reads as TGTGCCAGCAGTCTAGGCAGAAACAATCAGCCCCAGCATTTT. Its protein is CASSLGRNNQPQHF.

This chain joins TRBV7-9 and TRBJ2-5, with TRBD2 identical over 9 bases. V lost 1 base, J lost 5 bases, and 11 bases stayed unmatched. Germline V gene data show CDR1 as SEHNR and CDR2 as FQNEAQ (reference sequence). This CDR3 comprises 17 residues. The CDR3 nucleotides read TGTGCCAGCAGCTTAGTTGCGGGAGGGCCCGTGGGTGAGACCCAGTACTTC. Translated: CASSLVAGGPVGETQYF.

J is TRBJ2-3 and V is TRBV15, with no clear D. This CDR3 has 13 amino acids. Between the trimmed V and J ends, which lost 9 bases and 6 bases, there was a span of 16 bases. Germline loops: CDR1 LNHNV, CDR2 YYDKDF (reference sequence). The CDR3 is CATTLVPSDTQYF. The CDR3 nucleotides read TGTGCCACTACCCTCGTCCCGTCGGATACGCAGTATTTT.

The genes are TRBV13 and TRBJ1-2; D unresolved. This CDR3 comprises 13 residues. CDR1 and CDR2 (germline): PRHDT, FYEKMQ (reference sequence). V was clipped by 5 bases and J by 4 bases, with 11 bases between them. CDR3 region: CASSKAQSYGYTF. The CDR3 nucleotides are TGTGCCAGCAGCAAAGCACAGAGCTATGGCTACACCTTC.